This TCR beta chain was identified in a study of cytomegalovirus exposure and HLA in healthy donors. Primers for the PCR totalled 60 Vbeta and 13 Jbeta. Per the study methods: Roughly 10 million shared chains were among the about 80 million unique TCR beta chains that a later analysis counted. Method: immunoSEQ multiplex PCR; TCRdb's copy keeps in-frame clones and lacks some. V and J calls plus clone size are reproduced from that table; the DNA served to infer D and trimming. The data contain 70,000 to 95,000 clones, about 78% of them singletons. The ends were cut back, 7 bases at V and 4 bases at J, with 14 bases in the middle. This CDR3 region has 14 residues. Looked up from germline, CDR1 is MDHEN and CDR2 is SYDVKM. In its sample, this clone was seen a few times. Its antigen is unidentified. Study-wide results and limits: Sequencing likely caused a cluster of highly shared sequence variants.

What was sequenced was PBMCs. The chain uses TRBV28 and TRBJ1-5, with D perhaps TRBD1 (5 bases). The sequence was obtained from a man between 40 and 49 years old in good health and CMV-seronegative. CDR3 in amino acids: CASTPGGGNQPQHF. As DNA, the CDR3 is TGTGCCAGCACCCCGGGGGGTGGGAATCAGCCCCAGCATTTT.